These 27 T cell receptor beta chains were sequenced from one sample in a study of blood T cell repertoires in COVID-19. The repertoire was sequenced with immunoSEQ multiplex PCR; TCRdb's copy has only in-frame clones and lacks some. The sample includes about 91,000 clones, approximately 78% of them seen just once. Sequenced sample: peripheral blood. The receptors come from a man aged 50 to 60 with active or convalescent COVID-19.

The chain links TRBV15 to TRBJ2-7; D is perhaps TRBD2 (7 bases). Trimming left V 1 base short and J 0 bases short, with 16 bases between. Germline-derived CDR1 and CDR2 are LNHNV and YYDKDF (reference sequence). This CDR3 is built from 17 residues. CDR3 sequence: CATSRGIRGAISYEQYF. In DNA form, the CDR3 reads TGTGCCACCAGCAGAGGTATTCGGGGGGCAATCTCCTACGAGCAGTACTTC.

This clone was seen more than once but under ten times. A read error may produce the germline difference seen at one junction end. The chain has TRBV2 and TRBJ2-1, with D possibly matching TRBD1 (6 bases). The CDR3 length is 13 residues. CDR1 is SNHLY and CDR2 is FYNNEI in the germline V gene. In DNA form, the CDR3 reads TGTGCCAGCAGGGAAGACCAGGGGTATGAGCAGTTCTTC. It specifies CASREDQGYEQFF.

V gene TRBV7-2 combines with J gene TRBJ1-6; the D is unclear. Germline lookup yields CDR1 SGHTA and CDR2 FQGNSA. With 4 bases removed from V and 8 bases from J, the gap between germline ends came to 15 bases. The CDR3 spans 15 residues. This CDR3 reads CASSSHGETHSPLHF. DNA of the CDR3: TGTGCCAGCAGCTCACATGGGGAGACTCATTCACCCCTCCACTTT.

This chain uses TRBV5-1 with TRBJ2-5; D might be TRBD1 (6 bases). This CDR3 is built from 15 residues. The ends were cut back, 4 bases at V and 2 bases at J, with 15 bases in the middle. The V gene's germline CDR1 is SGHRS and CDR2 YFSETQ. This chain's CDR3 is CASSPIPGQQETQYF. CDR3 coding DNA: TGCGCCAGCAGCCCTATCCCGGGACAACAAGAGACCCAGTACTTC.

A few counts support this clone. The V and J genes are TRBV9 and TRBJ1-6, with 9 bases fitting TRBD1. The length of the CDR3 is 15 residues. Germline V gives CDR1 SGDLS, CDR2 YYNGEE. J lost 8 bases, V lost 4 bases, and 7 bases had no gene match. This chain's CDR3 is CASSNGQGIDSPLHF. CDR3 coding DNA: TGTGCCAGCAGCAACGGACAGGGGATAGATTCACCCCTCCACTTT.

The sample holds a few counts of this clone. The V call is TRBV27, the J call TRBJ2-3, with 8 bases aligning to TRBD1. CDR1 is MNHEY and CDR2 is SMNVEV in the germline V gene (reference sequence). The CDR3 totals 15 residues. V dropped 2 bases and J dropped 2; count of bases not matched to a gene: 3. The CDR3 DNA reads TGTGCCAGCAGTTTAGACAGGGGAAACACAGATACGCAGTATTTT. It is translated as CASSLDRGNTDTQYF.

The rearrangement joins TRBV29-1 to TRBJ2-1, with D unclear. Deletions cut 0 bases from V and 0 bases from J, with 6 bases between. The CDR3 is 14 residues long. Germline loops: CDR1 SQVTM, CDR2 ANQGSEA. The CDR3 loop is CSVEEASSYNEQFF. The CDR3 DNA reads TGCAGCGTTGAAGAGGCTAGCTCCTACAATGAGCAGTTCTTC.

V usage is TRBV6-1 and J usage is TRBJ2-2; D uncertain. V was shortened by 3 bases and J by 2 bases, with 16 bases between the two germline ends. CDR3 size: 17 residues. Looked up from germline, CDR1 is MNHNS and CDR2 is SASEGT. The CDR3 sequence: CASSEIPAPGNTGELFF. CDR3 DNA: TGTGCCAGCAGTGAGATCCCCGCGCCAGGTAACACCGGGGAGCTGTTTTTT.

This clone was recorded only once. The chain carries TRBV5-4 and TRBJ2-5, with D possibly TRBD2 on 6 matching bases. The V gene lost 5 bases and the J gene lost 3 bases, with 17 bases spanning the gap. Germline CDR1 is SGHNT and CDR2 is YYREEE (reference sequence). This CDR3 spans 15 amino acids. The CDR3 DNA is TGTGCCAGCAGACCCCCGGGGGACCCCGAAGAGACCCAGTACTTC. Translation: CASRPPGDPEETQYF.

V is TRBV7-2 and J is TRBJ1-5, with D hard to call. V lost 1 base to trimming and J lost 7 bases, with 14 bases between them. Germline CDR1 SGHTA, CDR2 FQGNSA. The CDR3 covers 15 residues. CDR3 coding DNA: TGTGCCAGCAGCTTAGTTGGAGGCCAGAGGCAGCCCCAGCATTTT. Translated, it gives CASSLVGGQRQPQHF.

The chain employs TRBV5-1 and TRBJ2-4; D gene uncertain. V gave up 2 bases and J gave up 2 bases, with 5 bases separating them. This CDR3 is 13 amino acids long. Germline V gene data show CDR1 as SGHRS and CDR2 as YFSETQ. The CDR3 DNA follows: TGCGCCAGCAGCTTCGACACCAAAAACATTCAGTACTTC. Translating gives CASSFDTKNIQYF. Combining the CDR3 with reference TRBV5-1 and TRBJ2-4 gives the whole variable domain KAGVTQTPRYLIKTRGQQVTLSCSPISGHRSVSWYQQTPGQGLQFLFEYFSETQRNKGNFPGRFSGRQFSNSRSEMNVSTLELGDSALYLCASSFDTKNIQYFGAGTRLSVL.

This clone showed up just once. The chain employs TRBV2 and TRBJ2-3; D possibly corresponds to TRBD1 (5 bases). The CDR3 extends over 14 amino acids. Germline assignment: CDR1 SNHLY and CDR2 FYNNEI. V dropped 4 bases and J dropped 2 bases, with 10 bases sitting between them. Written as DNA, the CDR3 is TGTGCCAGCAGTGTTCAGGGCTCCACAGATACGCAGTATTTT. Translating gives CASSVQGSTDTQYF. The full variable domain, completed using reference TRBV2 and TRBJ2-3, is EPEVTQTPSHQVTQMGQEVILRCVPISNHLYFYWYRQILGQKVEFLVSFYNNEISEKSEIFDDQFSVERPDGSNFTLKIRSTKLEDSAMYFCASSVQGSTDTQYFGPGTRLTVL.

The chain is built from TRBV4-1 and TRBJ1-1; TRBD1 aligns across 7 bases. V gave up 1 base and J gave up 3 bases; unmatched junction bases: 5. Germline V CDR1 and CDR2: MGHRA, YSYEKL. CDR3 size: 15 residues. The CDR3 region is CASSQGQGGYTEAFF. In DNA, the CDR3 is TGCGCCAGCAGCCAAGGGCAGGGGGGATACACTGAAGCTTTCTTT.

The chain couples TRBV19 to TRBJ2-1, with TRBD2 matching 8 bases. The V gene end was trimmed by 1 base and the J gene end by 9 bases; junction bases not matched to a gene: 8. The CDR3 length is 15 residues. Germline loops: CDR1 LNHDA, CDR2 SQIVND (reference sequence). CDR3 region: CASSIAPSGQTEQFF. The DNA for the CDR3 is TGTGCCAGTAGTATAGCCCCTAGCGGGCAGACTGAGCAGTTCTTC.

V gene TRBV10-3 combines with J gene TRBJ2-3; no clear D gene. CDR3 length: 14 residues. Germline lookup yields CDR1 ENHRY and CDR2 SYGVKD. The ends were cut back, 6 bases at V and 2 bases at J, with 12 bases in the middle. CDR3: CAIRFGLDTDTQYF. The CDR3 DNA reads as TGTGCCATCAGGTTTGGTCTAGACACAGATACGCAGTATTTT.

This clone was seen a handful of times. The chain employs TRBV19 and TRBJ1-2; D perhaps matches TRBD1 (5 bases). The CDR3 consists of 14 residues. Germline loops: CDR1 LNHDA, CDR2 SQIVND (reference sequence). The V gene lost 6 bases and the J gene lost 1 base, with 12 bases spanning the gap. CDR3 region: CASRSAGRNYGYTF. The CDR3 nucleotides are TGTGCCAGTAGGTCGGCAGGGCGTAACTATGGCTACACCTTC.

The sample holds many counts of this clone. The chain recombines TRBV3-1 (or the pseudogene TRBV3-2) with TRBJ1-6; 8 bases map to TRBD1. Germline V lookup: CDR1 LGHDT, CDR2 YNNKEL (reference sequence). This CDR3 region has 14 residues. J lost 11 bases, V lost 1 base, and 4 bases had no gene match. This chain's CDR3 is CASSQGQGRTPLHF. Here the CDR3 DNA reads TGTGCCAGCAGCCAAGGACAGGGGAGAACACCCCTCCACTTT.

The chain is built from TRBV10-3 and TRBJ1-1, with D hard to call. This CDR3 contains 13 residues. Per the germline V gene, CDR1 is ENHRY and CDR2 is SYGVKD. The germline V and J ends were trimmed by 3 bases and 2 bases, with 7 bases remaining between them. The CDR3 DNA follows: TGTGCCATCAGTGATCTTATAAACACTGAAGCTTTCTTT. Encoded protein: CAISDLINTEAFF.

The rearrangement uses TRBV11-3 and TRBJ2-3, with D perhaps TRBD2 (7 bases). This CDR3 has 16 amino acids. V was pared by 3 bases and J by 2 bases, with 15 bases between. Looked up from germline, CDR1 is SGHNT and CDR2 is YENEEA. The CDR3 spells CASSLGGRTLTDTQYF. Here the CDR3 DNA reads TGTGCCAGCAGCTTGGGGGGGCGGACTCTCACAGATACGCAGTATTTT.

The CDR3 loop reads CASSSRGTQRGDTQYF. The CDR3 DNA reads as TGTGCCAGCAGCTCCCGCGGGACCCAAAGGGGAGATACGCAGTATTTT. This chain links TRBV7-9 with TRBJ2-3, with D tentatively TRBD2 (6 bases). V was trimmed by 4 bases and J by 5 bases, leaving 19 bases between them. CDR1 is SEHNR, CDR2 FQNEAQ, per germline (reference sequence). The CDR3 loop spans 16 amino acids.

This clone was seen only a few times. This chain links TRBV7-2 with TRBJ2-3; perhaps TRBD1 as D (6 bases). CDR1 is SGHTA, CDR2 FQGNSA, per germline. CDR3 length: 14 amino acids. Trimming removed 1 base at V and 1 base at J, with 6 bases between. CDR3 region: CASSLGQGTDTQYF. The CDR3 DNA follows: TGTGCCAGCAGCTTAGGACAGGGCACAGATACGCAGTATTTT.

The chain has TRBV3-1 (or the pseudogene TRBV3-2) and TRBJ2-1; 7 nucleotides agree with TRBD2. After removal of 4 bases from V and 9 bases from J, the junction contained 12 bases not matched to a gene. CDR3 length: 15 residues. Germline CDR1 LGHDT, CDR2 YNNKEL (reference sequence). The chain's CDR3 is CASSREGGFGGEQFF. The CDR3 nucleotides read TGTGCCAGCAGCCGGGAGGGAGGTTTTGGGGGTGAGCAGTTCTTC.

This clone was recorded a few times. The J gene is TRBJ2-3, the V gene TRBV27, with 11 bases matching TRBD2. The CDR3 covers 15 residues. J gave up 5 bases and V 7 bases, and 8 bases lay outside the gene matches. Germline values: CDR1 MNHEY, CDR2 SMNVEV (reference sequence). The CDR3 DNA follows: TGTGCCAGCACTATAGCGGGGGGGCCGGGAGATACGCAGTATTTT. Its translation is CASTIAGGPGDTQYF.

In nucleotides, the CDR3 is TGTGCCAGCAGTACTCGGTCACCCCTCCACTTT. Its protein product is CASSTRSPLHF. The rearrangement joins TRBV28 to TRBJ1-6; no clear D gene. Germline-derived CDR1 and CDR2 are MDHEN and SYDVKM. The CDR3 is made up of 11 amino acids. The ends were cut back, 5 bases at V and 10 bases at J, with 6 bases in the middle.

This chain uses TRBV27 with TRBJ2-5; 11 bases agree with TRBD2. This CDR3 is 17 amino acids long. J gave up 0 bases and V 0 bases, and 3 bases lay outside the gene matches. CDR1 is MNHEY and CDR2 is SMNVEV in the germline V gene (reference sequence). The CDR3 bases are TGTGCCAGCAGTTTATCCACTAGCGGGGGCAACCAAGAGACCCAGTACTTC. Its protein product is CASSLSTSGGNQETQYF.

The chain combines TRBV11-2 with TRBJ2-4; TRBD1 might be the D (5 bases). CDR1 is SGHAT, CDR2 FQNNGV, per germline. Between the trimmed V and J ends, which lost 5 bases and 3 bases, there was a span of 11 bases. The CDR3 runs to 14 residues. The CDR3 region has the DNA TGTGCCAGCAGCGCGACAGTGGGCAAAAACATTCAGTACTTC. This sequence encodes CASSATVGKNIQYF.

The chain's CDR3 is CASSLQEGGYTF. The CDR3 DNA reads as TGTGCCAGCAGCCTTCAGGAGGGTGGCTACACCTTC. The chain combines TRBV3-1 (or the pseudogene TRBV3-2) with TRBJ1-2; unclear D gene. V lost 4 bases and J lost 7, with 10 bases in between. CDR3 length: 12 amino acids. Looked up from germline, CDR1 is LGHDT and CDR2 is YNNKEL (reference sequence).